This is a list of T cell receptor beta chains from one sample in a study of shared clonotypes between healthy human individuals. TCRdb's copy holds only in-frame clones and misses some; the assay was immunoSEQ multiplex PCR. Counted here are about 1.1 million clones, 78% occurring once; the ten biggest clones make up 0.61%. What was sequenced was memory CD4+ T cells from PBMCs. The receptors originated from a young man in good health. Some clones in this sample may be carry-over from other donors' samples. CDR3s include the opening cysteine and the closing phenylalanine or tryptophan. The order of the fields is D gene, clone size, J gene, V gene, CDR3 DNA, CDR3 protein. The D gene is left open where the match is weak. Size values are once, few and many counts, or a class for expanded clones, and some rows have none.

D: TRBD1; size: NA; J: TRBJ1-1; V: TRBV5-4; DNA: TGTGCCGGGTCAGACAGGGGGAACACTGAAGCTTTCTTT; CDR3: CAGSDRGNTEAFF
D: NA; size: few; J: TRBJ2-7; V: TRBV6-4; DNA: TGTGCCAGCAGGTCCGATTATGTGTTTTCCCACGAGCAGTACTTC; CDR3: CASRSDYVFSHEQYF
D: NA; size: NA; J: TRBJ1-2; V: TRBV28; DNA: TGTGCCAGCAGCGACGCTACCAACTATGGCTACACCTTC; CDR3: CASSDATNYGYTF
D: NA; size: NA; J: TRBJ1-1; V: TRBV25-1; DNA: TGTGCCAGCTCGGGGCGGGGGAACACTGAAGCTTTCTTT; CDR3: CASSGRGNTEAFF
D: NA; size: NA; J: TRBJ2-5; V: TRBV28; DNA: TGTGCCAGCAGCTTACTATACCGGGCCCAAGGCCCCTCTCAAGAGACCCAGTACTTC; CDR3: CASSLLYRAQGPSQETQYF
D: TRBD2; size: NA; J: TRBJ2-6; V: TRBV5-1; DNA: TGCGCCAGCAGCCGACTAGCGGGGGACTCTGGGGCCAACGTCCTGACTTTC; CDR3: CASSRLAGDSGANVLTF
D: NA; size: NA; J: TRBJ2-2; V: TRBV5-1; DNA: TGCGCCAGCACAGCTTGGGGAACCGGGGAGCTGTTTTTT; CDR3: CASTAWGTGELFF
D: TRBD2; size: NA; J: TRBJ2-3; V: TRBV4-2; DNA: TGTGCCAGCAGCCAAGATGGACTAGCGGGAAACACAGATACGCAGTATTTT; CDR3: CASSQDGLAGNTDTQYF
D: NA; size: NA; J: TRBJ1-2; V: TRBV10-3; DNA: TGTGCCATCAGTGAGGGCAGTTCTTCCTATGGCTACACCTTC; CDR3: CAISEGSSSYGYTF
D: NA; size: NA; J: TRBJ2-7; V: TRBV25-1; DNA: TGTGCCAGCAGTGGCCTAGGAAGATCCTACGAGCAGTACTTC; CDR3: CASSGLGRSYEQYF
D: TRBD2; size: NA; J: TRBJ2-5; V: TRBV5-5; DNA: TGTGCCAGCAGCTGGGGACTAGCCGAGACCCAGTACTTC; CDR3: CASSWGLAETQYF
D: NA; size: once; J: TRBJ1-1; V: TRBV4-2; DNA: TGTGCCAGCAGCCCAGGTTTGGGGCCCAAGACGGCTTTCTTT; CDR3: CASSPGLGPKTAFF
D: NA; size: NA; J: TRBJ2-2; V: TRBV11-3; DNA: TGTGCCAGCAGCCGAATGGGGGGCTCGAACACCGGGGAGCTGTTTTTT; CDR3: CASSRMGGSNTGELFF
D: TRBD1; size: NA; J: TRBJ1-3; V: TRBV4-3; DNA: TGCGCCAGCAGCCAAGGGACAGGGTCGGTGGGAAACACCATATATTTT; CDR3: CASSQGTGSVGNTIYF